This TCR beta chain was recovered during a study of tumor and adjacent non-tumor tissue in lung cancer. On the study more broadly: The patients, around 10 men and a few women, were roughly 30 to 80 with stage I to III disease. Some 4.2 million productive TCRbeta reads were obtained per sample on average. Whole-study results and caveats: In normal lung, the top 100 clones were significantly more dominant than in tumor.

A modified ARM-PCR protocol with three rounds of nested PCR amplified TCRbeta. MiXCR, applied by TCRdb to the multiplex PCR reads, yields one record per CDR3 protein. The sample lists 65,000 to 90,000 distinct CDR3 sequences, 65% to 90% seen once, with about an eighth in the top ten. As to this clonotype: The antigen is not known.

No cell sorting was done before RNA was extracted from the tissue. Input material: lung tumor tissue. This clonotype originated in a woman in her forties or fifties with non-small cell lung cancer.

CDR3 coding DNA: TGTGCCAGCAGTTGGGGACACTATCAGCAGTTCTTC. As protein: CASSWGHYQQFF. V usage is TRBV11-2 and J usage is TRBJ2-1; tentative D call: TRBD1 (6 bases). V was shortened by 6 bases and J by 11 bases, with 14 bases between the two germline ends. This CDR3 contains 12 residues. Germline-derived CDR1 and CDR2 are SGHAT and FQNNGV.